This is a list of T cell receptor beta chains from one sample in a study of chemoradiotherapy in HPV16-positive cancers. This table comes from immunoSEQ multiplex PCR, and its TCRdb copy is limited to in-frame clones, with some not included. In the table there are 10,000 to 11,000 clones, about 84% of which are singletons. This sample comprised blood, obtained from a patient who underwent chemoradiotherapy. All receptors come from a human donor with HPV-associated anogenital cancer. CDR3s include the opening cysteine and the closing phenylalanine or tryptophan. The D gene is left open where the match is weak. Rows may omit the clone size; those that give it use once, few, many or a size class.

d_call,j_call,clone_size,v_call,cdr3_nt,cdr3_aa
NA,TRBJ1-2,NA,TRBV2,TGTGCCAGCAGTGAACAGGGCATCGGGCCCTATGGCTACACCTTC,CASSEQGIGPYGYTF
NA,TRBJ2-5,once,TRBV7-2,TGTGCCAGCAGGCCGGGCTCCCAAGAGACCCAGTACTTC,CASRPGSQETQYF
NA,TRBJ2-5,NA,TRBV5-1,TGCGCCAGCAGCTCCCAAGTCGGACAAGAGACCCAGTACTTC,CASSSQVGQETQYF
NA,TRBJ1-2,NA,TRBV28,TGTGCCAGCAGAGCTCAACAGGGATCTGGATACGGCTACACCTTC,CASRAQQGSGYGYTF
TRBD1,TRBJ2-1,NA,TRBV10-1,TGCGCCAGCAGTGAGGACAGGGGGTACAATGAGCAGTTCTTC,CASSEDRGYNEQFF
NA,TRBJ1-2,few,TRBV19,TGTGCCACCAACGGGAGTCCTAACTATGGCTACACCTTC,CATNGSPNYGYTF
NA,TRBJ1-2,NA,TRBV7-9,TGTGCCAGCAGCTTAGTCGAGGCCGCCTATGGCTACACCTTC,CASSLVEAAYGYTF
TRBD1,TRBJ1-1,NA,TRBV29-1,TGCAGCGCCCAGGGGGCGCAGACTGAAGCTTTCTTT,CSAQGAQTEAFF
NA,TRBJ1-5,NA,TRBV11-1,TGTGCCAGCAGCTTAGACTATCAGCCCCAGCATTTT,CASSLDYQPQHF
NA,TRBJ1-1,NA,TRBV18,TGTGCCAGCTCACCTCCACAGGGAAGGACTGAAGCTTTCTTT,CASSPPQGRTEAFF
NA,TRBJ2-2,few,TRBV27,TGTGCCAGCAATTTGGGGGGAGCGAACACCGGGGAGCTGTTTTTT,CASNLGGANTGELFF
NA,TRBJ2-3,NA,TRBV11-1,TGTGCCAGCAGCGAACAGGGATGGGGCACAGATACGCAGTATTTT,CASSEQGWGTDTQYF
TRBD2,TRBJ2-3,NA,TRBV6-5,TGTGCCAGCAGTTACTCAATGGCTAGCGGGACAGATACGCAGTATTTT,CASSYSMASGTDTQYF
NA,TRBJ1-1,NA,TRBV7-9,TGTGCCAGCAGCGCTGACGGTGGTCGATGGGCTTTCTTT,CASSADGGRWAFF
NA,TRBJ1-2,NA,TRBV11-2,TGTGCCAGCAGCTTTCGTGGGGGCTACACCTTC,CASSFRGGYTF
NA,TRBJ1-2,NA,TRBV5-1,TGCGCCAGCAGCCCAGGACAGACTTTAGCTAACTATGGCTACACCTTC,CASSPGQTLANYGYTF
NA,TRBJ2-1,NA,TRBV9,TGTGCCAGCAGCGGTAGTTGGGGCGAGCAGTTCTTC,CASSGSWGEQFF
NA,TRBJ1-1,NA,TRBV6-4,TGTGCCAGTCGACGGGACCCCACAACTGAAGCTTTCTTT,CASRRDPTTEAFF
NA,TRBJ1-5,NA,TRBV19,TGTGCCAGTAAGACCAAATTGAGCAATCAGCCCCAGCATTTT,CASKTKLSNQPQHF
TRBD1,TRBJ1-2,NA,TRBV5-6,TGTGCCAGCAGCTTGGTGGGACAGGGGGATTGGTATGGCTACACCTTC,CASSLVGQGDWYGYTF
TRBD1,TRBJ1-2,NA,TRBV5-6,TGTGCCAGCAGCTTCACAGGGGGCGCGGGTGGCTACACCTTC,CASSFTGGAGGYTF
TRBD1,TRBJ1-1,NA,TRBV6-5,TGTGCCAGCAGGTCCGCAGGGGGAACTGAAGCTTTCTTT,CASRSAGGTEAFF
NA,TRBJ1-1,once,TRBV6-6,TGTGCCAGCAGTGACAGGACAGCGGGGGACACTGAAGCTTTCTTT,CASSDRTAGDTEAFF
TRBD1,TRBJ1-2,NA,TRBV30,TGTGCCTGGGACGGACAGGGCTTTTATGGCTACACCTTC,CAWDGQGFYGYTF
NA,TRBJ2-7,NA,TRBV11-2,TGTGCCAGCAGCTTAAGTGATGGTTTGTACGAGCAGTACTTC,CASSLSDGLYEQYF
NA,TRBJ2-1,NA,TRBV19,TGTGCCAGTAGCGGGGTCTACAATGAGCAGTTCTTC,CASSGVYNEQFF
NA,TRBJ2-7,NA,TRBV11-1,TGTGCCAGCAGTGACAGCTCCTACGAGCAGTACTTC,CASSDSSYEQYF
TRBD1,TRBJ1-6,NA,TRBV5-6,TGTGCCAGCAGCTTGGGACAGGGTGATTCACCCCTCCACTTT,CASSLGQGDSPLHF
TRBD1,TRBJ1-5,few,TRBV6-1,TGTGCCAGCAGTTGGACAGGGGGTGTGGATCAGCCCCAGCATTTT,CASSWTGGVDQPQHF
NA,TRBJ1-1,NA,TRBV4-1,TGCGCCAGCAGCCCACTACTAAAGGACACTGAAGCTTTCTTT,CASSPLLKDTEAFF
NA,TRBJ2-5,NA,TRBV5-1,TGCGCCAGCAGCCATAGCGGTGAGACCCAGTACTTC,CASSHSGETQYF
NA,TRBJ2-1,NA,TRBV27,TGTGCCAGCAGTTTCGTAATGTTTGGTGAGCAGTTCTTC,CASSFVMFGEQFF